This TCR beta chain was obtained from a study of shared clonotypes between healthy human individuals. About the study: The study used three CD4 naive, three CD4 memory, two CD8 naive and one CD8 memory plate per donor.

Libraries were prepared by immunoSEQ multiplex PCR; TCRdb keeps only in-frame clonotypes and omits some of them. Among some 660,000 clones listed, around 73% were seen once. Trimming pared 5 bases from V and 4 bases from J, leaving 17 bases between. Germline V gene data show CDR1 as SGHTA and CDR2 as FQGNSA. The CDR3 spans 15 residues. This clone was counted a single time. The receptor was isolated from a woman aged 25-40 years in good health. What was sequenced was memory CD4+ T cells sorted from blood. Subset meaning: CD45RA-negative fraction. This chain connects TRBV7-2 to TRBJ1-1; unclear D gene. The CDR3 DNA reads as TGTGCCAGCAGCCGATCTGCCGTTGCCCGCACTGAAGCTTTCTTT. Translation gives CASSRSAVARTEAFF.